Detailed here is one T cell receptor beta chain. There is no known antigen for this receptor. The sample holds no much larger clone one base away, and base qualities are not on file. Genomic DNA was isolated from the sorted cells so that the TCRbeta CDR3 region could be sequenced. The immunoSEQ Assay was used to sequence the TCRbeta CDR3 regions. TCRdb carries this immuneACCESS record with in-frame sequences only. Its versions omit some clonotypes, under half of them owing to an unresolved V gene in the studies checked, with the rest unexplained. Counted in this sample were tens of thousands of clones; approximately 90% of them appeared once. The biggest ten clones account for around 20% of the sample. Patients with autoimmune disease history or receiving systemic immunosuppression were excluded from the trial. Peripheral blood for TCR sequencing was collected from all dose cohorts at baseline, on cycle 4 day 1, and on cycle 7 day 1. Samples came from an open-label, multicenter, first-in-human phase I dose-escalation trial of ivuxolimab. The trial enrolled adults with locally advanced or metastatic head and neck squamous cell, hepatocellular, melanoma or renal cell carcinoma. Before TCR sequencing, CD4+ T cells and CD8+ T cells from peripheral blood were sorted into separate populations.

CDR1 and CDR2 are drawn from the germline V gene: SGHAT, FQNNGV. V is reduced by 0 bases and J by 5 bases, leaving a spacing of 12 bases between them. Spanning cysteine to phenylalanine, the CDR3 consists of 15 amino acids. Only CDR3 DNA is held: 45 bases, read in frame from base 1. The sample is drawn from a study of OX40 agonist ivuxolimab in advanced cancers. For context, the study as a whole: The costimulatory receptor OX40 (CD134) was targeted by ivuxolimab, a fully human IgG2 agonistic monoclonal antibody. Intravenous ivuxolimab was administered to patients every 2 weeks at six dose levels: 0.01, 0.1, 0.3, 1.5, 3 and 10 mg/kg. Of the 50 to 55 patients in dose escalation, approximately 20 had hepatocellular carcinoma, some 15 had melanoma, 9 had renal cell carcinoma and 9 had head and neck cancer. A male proportion of around 83% and a mean age of approximately 61 years, ranging from about 20 to 85, were recorded for the dose-escalation cohort. Prior anti-PD-1, anti-PD-L1 or anti-CTLA-4 therapy was permitted, and about two fifths of dose-escalation patients had received checkpoint inhibitors. Partial responses were achieved by three dose-escalation patients, of whom one had hepatocellular carcinoma and two had cutaneous melanoma. Peripheral TCRbeta sequencing was intended to test whether TCR sequence diversity was altered and clonal T-cell expansion was caused by ivuxolimab. The paper covers the monotherapy dose-escalation part of the phase I ivuxolimab trial, which included N of about 56 patients.

On the study overall, not on this receptor specifically: Low levels of normalized T-cell clonal expansion were also shown by some nonresponding patients. At doses of 0.1 to 3.0 mg/kg, clonal expansion of both CD4+ and CD8+ blood T cells was observed from baseline to week 6. On average, CD8+ T cells showed more expanded clones than CD4+ T cells after ivuxolimab. Which antigens the clonally expanded peripheral T cells were specific for was not determined. Partial responders in the 0.1-3.0 mg/kg groups had among the lowest normalized peripheral clonal expansion, especially among CD8+ T cells.

The source material was CD4+ or CD8+ T cells sorted from blood, sampled in a trial of the OX40 agonist ivuxolimab. The chain is made from TRBV11-2 and TRBJ2-3; a tentative D match to TRBD1 spans 6 bases. The receptor was derived from an adult with an advanced solid tumor such as melanoma, head and neck, liver or kidney cancer. The CDR3 is CASSLDRPGVDTQYF. The DNA sequence follows: TGTGCCAGCAGCTTAGATCGGCCAGGGGTAGATACGCAGTATTTT.